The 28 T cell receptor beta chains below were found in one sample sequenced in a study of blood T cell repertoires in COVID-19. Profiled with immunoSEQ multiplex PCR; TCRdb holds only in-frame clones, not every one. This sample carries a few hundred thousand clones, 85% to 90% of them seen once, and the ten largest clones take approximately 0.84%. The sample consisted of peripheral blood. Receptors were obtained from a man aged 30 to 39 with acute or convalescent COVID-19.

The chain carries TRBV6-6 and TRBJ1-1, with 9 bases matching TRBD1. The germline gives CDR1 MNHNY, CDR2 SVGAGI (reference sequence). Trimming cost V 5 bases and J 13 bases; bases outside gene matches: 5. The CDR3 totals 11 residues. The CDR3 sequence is CASSEDRGGFF. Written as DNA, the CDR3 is TGTGCCAGCAGTGAGGACAGGGGAGGTTTCTTT.

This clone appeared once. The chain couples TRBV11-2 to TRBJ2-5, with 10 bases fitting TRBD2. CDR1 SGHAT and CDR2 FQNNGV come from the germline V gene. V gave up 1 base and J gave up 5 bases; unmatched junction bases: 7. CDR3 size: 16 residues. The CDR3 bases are TGTGCCAGCAGCTTAGTAGCGGGGGGCCGTGGGGAGACCCAGTACTTC. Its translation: CASSLVAGGRGETQYF.

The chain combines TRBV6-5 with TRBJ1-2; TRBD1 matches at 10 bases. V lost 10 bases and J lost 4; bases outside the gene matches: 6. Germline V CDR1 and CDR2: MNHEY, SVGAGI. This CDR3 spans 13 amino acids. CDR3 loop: CAIETGGAYGYTF. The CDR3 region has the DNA TGTGCCATCGAGACAGGGGGCGCCTATGGCTACACCTTC.

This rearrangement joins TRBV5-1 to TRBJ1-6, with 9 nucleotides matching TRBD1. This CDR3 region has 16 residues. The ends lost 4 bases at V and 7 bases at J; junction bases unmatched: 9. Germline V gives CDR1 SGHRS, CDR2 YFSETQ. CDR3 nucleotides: TGCGCCAGCAGCGCGGGACAGGGACTTTCCAATTCACCCCTCCACTTT. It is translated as CASSAGQGLSNSPLHF. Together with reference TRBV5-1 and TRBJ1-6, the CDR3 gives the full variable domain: KAGVTQTPRYLIKTRGQQVTLSCSPISGHRSVSWYQQTPGQGLQFLFEYFSETQRNKGNFPGRFSGRQFSNSRSEMNVSTLELGDSALYLCASSAGQGLSNSPLHFGNGTRLTVT.

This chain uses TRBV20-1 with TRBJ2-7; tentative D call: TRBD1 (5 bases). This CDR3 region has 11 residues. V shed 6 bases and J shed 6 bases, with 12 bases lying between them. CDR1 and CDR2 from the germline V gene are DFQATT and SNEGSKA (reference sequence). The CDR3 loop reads CSAQGRSEQYF. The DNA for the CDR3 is TGCAGTGCCCAGGGAAGGAGCGAGCAGTACTTC.

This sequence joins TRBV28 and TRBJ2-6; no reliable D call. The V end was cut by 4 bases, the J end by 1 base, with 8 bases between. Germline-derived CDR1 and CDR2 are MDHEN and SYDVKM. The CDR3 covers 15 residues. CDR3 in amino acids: CASSSPRSGANVLTF. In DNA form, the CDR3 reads TGTGCCAGCAGTTCCCCCAGGTCTGGGGCCAACGTCCTGACTTTC.

DNA of the CDR3: TGTGCCAGCGGGAGTAGAGGGTCACCCCTCCACTTT. This translates into CASGSRGSPLHF. The J gene is TRBJ1-6, the V gene TRBV27, with D unclear. CDR1 is MNHEY, CDR2 SMNVEV, per germline (reference sequence). With 8 bases removed from V and 10 bases from J, the gap between germline ends came to 12 bases. CDR3 length: 12 amino acids.

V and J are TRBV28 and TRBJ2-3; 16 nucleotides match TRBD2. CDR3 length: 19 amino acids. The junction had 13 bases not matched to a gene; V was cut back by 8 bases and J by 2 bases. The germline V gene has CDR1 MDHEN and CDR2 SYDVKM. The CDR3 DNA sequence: TGTGCCAGCTCCGGGACTAGCGGGAGGGCCGTATTCGACACAGATACGCAGTATTTT. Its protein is CASSGTSGRAVFDTDTQYF.

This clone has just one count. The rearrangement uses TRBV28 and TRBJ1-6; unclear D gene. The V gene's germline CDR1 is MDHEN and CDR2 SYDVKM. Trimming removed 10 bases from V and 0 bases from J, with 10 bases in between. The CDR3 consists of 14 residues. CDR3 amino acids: CATGRSSYNSPLHF. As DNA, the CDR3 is TGTGCCACTGGGAGGAGCTCCTATAATTCACCCCTCCACTTT.

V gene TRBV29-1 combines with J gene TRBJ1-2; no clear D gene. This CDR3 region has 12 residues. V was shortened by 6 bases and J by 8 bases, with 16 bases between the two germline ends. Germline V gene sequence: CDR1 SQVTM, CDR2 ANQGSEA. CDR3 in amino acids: CSVPLGYGGYTF. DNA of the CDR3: TGCAGCGTACCGCTCGGGTATGGAGGCTACACCTTC.

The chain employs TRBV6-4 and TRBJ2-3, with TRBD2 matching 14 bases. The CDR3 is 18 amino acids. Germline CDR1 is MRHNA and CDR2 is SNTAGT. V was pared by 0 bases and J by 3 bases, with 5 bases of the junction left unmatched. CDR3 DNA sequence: TGTGCCAGCAGTGACTCAGGGACTAGCGGGAGTGGGACAGATACGCAGTATTTT. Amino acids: CASSDSGTSGSGTDTQYF.

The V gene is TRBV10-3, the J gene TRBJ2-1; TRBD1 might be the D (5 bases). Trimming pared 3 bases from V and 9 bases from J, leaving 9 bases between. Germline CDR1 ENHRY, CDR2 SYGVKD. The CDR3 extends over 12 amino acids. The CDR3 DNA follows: TGTGCCATCAGTGAACTCGACAGTGAGCAGTTCTTC. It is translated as CAISELDSEQFF.

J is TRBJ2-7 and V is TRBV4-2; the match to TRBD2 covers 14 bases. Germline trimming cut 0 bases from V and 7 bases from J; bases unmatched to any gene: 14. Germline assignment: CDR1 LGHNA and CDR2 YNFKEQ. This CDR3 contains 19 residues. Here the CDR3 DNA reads TGTGCCAGCAGCCAAGATTCTCGACTAGCGGGAGGGGCCCTGGGGGAGCAGTACTTC. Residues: CASSQDSRLAGGALGEQYF.

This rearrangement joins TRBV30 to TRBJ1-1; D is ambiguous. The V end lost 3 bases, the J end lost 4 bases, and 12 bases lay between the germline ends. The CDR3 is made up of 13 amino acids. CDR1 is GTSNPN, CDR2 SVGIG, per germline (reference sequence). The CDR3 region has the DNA TGTGCCTGGAGAGAGGTTAAAGGCACTGAAGCTTTCTTT. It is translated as CAWREVKGTEAFF.

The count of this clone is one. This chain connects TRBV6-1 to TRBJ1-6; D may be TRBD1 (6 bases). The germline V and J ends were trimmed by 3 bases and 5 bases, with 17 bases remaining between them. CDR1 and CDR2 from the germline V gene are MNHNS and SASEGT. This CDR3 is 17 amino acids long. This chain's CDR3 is CASSEWTVLKNNSPLHF. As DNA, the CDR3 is TGTGCCAGCAGTGAGTGGACAGTGCTTAAAAATAATTCACCCCTCCACTTT.

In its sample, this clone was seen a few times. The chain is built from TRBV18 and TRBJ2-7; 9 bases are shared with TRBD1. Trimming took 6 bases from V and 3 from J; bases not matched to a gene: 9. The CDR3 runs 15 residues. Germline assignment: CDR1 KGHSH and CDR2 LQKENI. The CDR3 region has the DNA TGTGCCAGCTCTCCGGGACAGGGAGAACACTACGAGCAGTACTTC. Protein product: CASSPGQGEHYEQYF.

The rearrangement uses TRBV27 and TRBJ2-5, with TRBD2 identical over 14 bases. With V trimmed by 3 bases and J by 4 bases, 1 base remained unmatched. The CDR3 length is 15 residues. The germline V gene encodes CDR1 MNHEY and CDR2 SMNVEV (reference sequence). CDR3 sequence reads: CASSLGLAGVETQYF. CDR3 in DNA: TGTGCCAGCAGTTTGGGACTAGCGGGAGTAGAGACCCAGTACTTC.

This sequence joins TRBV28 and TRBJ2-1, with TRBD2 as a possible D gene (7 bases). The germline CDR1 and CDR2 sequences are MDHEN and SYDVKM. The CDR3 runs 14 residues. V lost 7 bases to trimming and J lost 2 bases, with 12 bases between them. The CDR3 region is CASNSGGTYNEQFF. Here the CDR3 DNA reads TGTGCCAGCAACTCGGGGGGCACCTACAATGAGCAGTTCTTC. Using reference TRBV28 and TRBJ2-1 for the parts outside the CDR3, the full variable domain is DVKVTQSSRYLVKRTGEKVFLECVQDMDHENMFWYRQDPGLGLRLIYFSYDVKMKEKGDIPEGYSVSREKKERFSLILESASTNQTSMYLCASNSGGTYNEQFFGPGTRLTVL.

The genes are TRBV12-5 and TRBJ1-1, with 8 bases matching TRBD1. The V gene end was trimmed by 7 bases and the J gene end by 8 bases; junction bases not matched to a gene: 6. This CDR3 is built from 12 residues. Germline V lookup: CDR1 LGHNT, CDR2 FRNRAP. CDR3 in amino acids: CASALDRVEAFF. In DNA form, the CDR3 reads TGTGCTAGTGCCTTGGACAGGGTCGAAGCTTTCTTT.

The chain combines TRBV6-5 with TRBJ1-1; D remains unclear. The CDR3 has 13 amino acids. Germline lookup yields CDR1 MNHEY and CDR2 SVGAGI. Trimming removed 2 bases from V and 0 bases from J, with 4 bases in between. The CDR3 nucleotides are TGTGCCAGCAGTTACGAGGTGAACACTGAAGCTTTCTTT. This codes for CASSYEVNTEAFF.

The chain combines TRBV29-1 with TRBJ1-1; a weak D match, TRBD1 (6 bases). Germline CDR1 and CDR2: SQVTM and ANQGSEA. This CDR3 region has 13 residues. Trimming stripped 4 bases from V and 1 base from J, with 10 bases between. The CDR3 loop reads CSVGRTANTEAFF. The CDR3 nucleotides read TGCAGCGTTGGGAGGACAGCGAACACTGAAGCTTTCTTT.

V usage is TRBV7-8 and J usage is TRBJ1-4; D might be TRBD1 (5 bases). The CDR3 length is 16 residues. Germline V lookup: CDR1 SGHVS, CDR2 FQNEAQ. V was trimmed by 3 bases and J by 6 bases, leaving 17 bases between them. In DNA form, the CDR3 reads TGTGCCAGCAGCTTCTACGGGGGGGGTCTTGATGAAAAACTGTTTTTT. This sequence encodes CASSFYGGGLDEKLFF. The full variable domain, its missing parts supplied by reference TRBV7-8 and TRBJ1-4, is GAGVSQSPRYKVAKRGQDVALRCDPISGHVSLFWYQQALGQGPEFLTYFQNEAQLDKSGLPSDRFFAERPEGSVSTLKIQRTQQEDSAVYLCASSFYGGGLDEKLFFGSGTQLSVL.

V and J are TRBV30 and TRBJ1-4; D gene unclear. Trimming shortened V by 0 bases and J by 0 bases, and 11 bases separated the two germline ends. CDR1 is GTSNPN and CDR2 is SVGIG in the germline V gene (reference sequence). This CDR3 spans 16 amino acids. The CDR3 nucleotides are TGTGCCTGGAGTGTACGCGGGGTGTCAACTAATGAAAAACTGTTTTTT. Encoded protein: CAWSVRGVSTNEKLFF.

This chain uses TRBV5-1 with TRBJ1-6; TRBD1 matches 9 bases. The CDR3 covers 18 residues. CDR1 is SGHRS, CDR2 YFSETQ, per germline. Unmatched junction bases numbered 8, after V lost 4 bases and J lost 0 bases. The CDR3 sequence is CASSLQTGGISYNSPLHF. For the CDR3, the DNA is TGCGCCAGCAGCCTCCAAACAGGGGGCATCTCCTATAATTCACCCCTCCACTTT.

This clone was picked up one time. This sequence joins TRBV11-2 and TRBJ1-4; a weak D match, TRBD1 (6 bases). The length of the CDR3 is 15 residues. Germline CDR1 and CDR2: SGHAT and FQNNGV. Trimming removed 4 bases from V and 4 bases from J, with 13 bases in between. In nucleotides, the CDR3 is TGTGCCAGCAGCTCCAGGGGAGCCTTTAATGAAAAACTGTTTTTT. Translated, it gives CASSSRGAFNEKLFF.

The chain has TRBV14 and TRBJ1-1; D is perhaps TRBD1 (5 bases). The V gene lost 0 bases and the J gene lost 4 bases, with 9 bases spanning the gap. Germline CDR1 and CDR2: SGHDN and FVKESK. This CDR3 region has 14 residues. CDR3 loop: CASSQDSGITEAFF. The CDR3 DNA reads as TGTGCCAGCAGCCAAGATTCAGGGATCACTGAAGCTTTCTTT.

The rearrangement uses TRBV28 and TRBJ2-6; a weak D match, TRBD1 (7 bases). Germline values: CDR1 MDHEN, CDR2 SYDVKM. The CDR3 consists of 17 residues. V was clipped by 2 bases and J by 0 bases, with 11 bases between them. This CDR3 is CASSLQGGLSGANVLTF. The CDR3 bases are TGTGCCAGCAGTTTACAGGGGGGTCTCTCTGGGGCCAACGTCCTGACTTTC.

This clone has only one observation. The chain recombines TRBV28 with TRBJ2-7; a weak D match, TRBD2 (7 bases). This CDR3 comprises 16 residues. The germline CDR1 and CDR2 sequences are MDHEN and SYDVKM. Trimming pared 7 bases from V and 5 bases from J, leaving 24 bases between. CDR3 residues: CASNGGLAGDGHEQYF. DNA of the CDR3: TGTGCCAGCAATGGGGGCCTCGCGGGAGATGGGCACGAGCAGTACTTC.